This TCR beta chain was captured by sequencing in a study of T cell clonality in common variable immunodeficiency. Overall study results and limits: Common variable immunodeficiency TCR beta sequences reportedly had fewer deletions and N-nucleotide insertions. TCRbeta clonality was increased in CVID versus healthy controls.

Germline trimming cut 4 bases from V and 9 bases from J; bases unmatched to any gene: 8. CDR1 SGHNT and CDR2 YENEEA come from the germline V gene. This CDR3 spans 14 amino acids. This clone was found many times. Its specificity is not known. The missing CDR3 end, 3 residues past where the read stops, is filled in from the germline J gene. The data were produced by immunoSEQ multiplex PCR, yet TCRdb's version contains in-frame clones alone and is incomplete. The sample presents about 42,000 clones, none singletons. The sample taken for sequencing was peripheral blood mononuclear cells. V gene TRBV11-3 combines with J gene TRBJ2-1; 8 bases line up with TRBD2. The TCR sequence derives from a person between 18 and 69 years old in good health. CDR3 bases read: TGTGCCAGCAGCTCCGGACTAGCCGTCGGTGAG. Translating gives CASSSGLAVGE. The whole CDR3 is CASSSGLAVGEQFF. The full variable domain, in which reference TRBV11-3 and TRBJ2-1 provide the parts outside the CDR3, is EAGVVQSPRYKIIEKKQPVAFWCNPISGHNTLYWYLQNLGQGPELLIRYENEEAVDDSQLPKDRFSAERLKGVDSTLKIQPAELGDSAVYLCASSSGLAVGEQFFGPGTRLTVL.